This TCR beta chain was profiled in a study of T cells after yellow fever vaccination. Looked up from germline, CDR1 is LGHNA and CDR2 is YNFKEQ. Germline trimming cut 4 bases from V and 1 base from J; bases unmatched to any gene: 6. The length of the CDR3 is 16 residues. This clonotype appeared a few times. One entry per CDR3 protein, called by TCRdb with MiXCR from the 5' RACE reads. The sample includes under 550,000 distinct CDR3 sequences, 21% of them seen just once. The sequencing here drew on PBMCs, taken less than 25 days after the first yellow fever vaccination. This TCR was sampled from a man aged 18 to 30 who received the YFV17D yellow fever vaccine. This chain connects TRBV4-2 to TRBJ1-5; TRBD1 matches 8 bases. The CDR3 protein is CASSRTGRGSNQPQHF. DNA for the CDR3: TGTGCCAGCAGCCGGACAGGGCGGGGAAGCAATCAGCCCCAGCATTTT.